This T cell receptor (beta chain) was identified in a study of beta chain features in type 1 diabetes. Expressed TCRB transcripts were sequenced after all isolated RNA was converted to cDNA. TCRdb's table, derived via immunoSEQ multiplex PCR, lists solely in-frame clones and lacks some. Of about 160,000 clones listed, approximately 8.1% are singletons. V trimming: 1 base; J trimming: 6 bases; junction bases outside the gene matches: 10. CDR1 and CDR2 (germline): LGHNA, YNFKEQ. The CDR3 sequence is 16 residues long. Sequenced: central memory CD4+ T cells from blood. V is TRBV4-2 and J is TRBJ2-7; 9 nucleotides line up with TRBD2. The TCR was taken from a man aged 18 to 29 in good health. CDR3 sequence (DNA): TGTGCCAGCAGCCAAGGGGCTAGCGGGGATAGGAGCGAGCAGTACTTC. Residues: CASSQGASGDRSEQYF.